This passage covers 13 T cell receptor beta chains from one sample sequenced in a study of T cells after yellow fever vaccination. Using its own MiXCR run on the 5' RACE reads, TCRdb lists one record per CDR3 protein. The sample records around 47,000 distinct CDR3 sequences, roughly 7.1% being singletons. The material was CD8+ T cells not binding an NS4B(214-222) dextramer, sorted from PBMCs, obtained 45 days after the yellow fever booster vaccination. These receptors came from a man in his thirties or forties who received the YFV17D yellow fever vaccine.

This clonotype was recorded many times. The V call is TRBV4-3, the J call TRBJ2-1, with a tentative D call TRBD1 (5 bases). V was shortened by 0 bases and J by 5 bases, with 11 bases between the two germline ends. Germline V lookup: CDR1 LGHNA, CDR2 YSLEER. There are 15 residues in the CDR3. CDR3 DNA sequence: TGCGCCAGCAGCCAAGATTTAGGGGCTAACAATGAGCAGTTCTTC. Translating it yields CASSQDLGANNEQFF.

Worth noting for this clonotype: A single base separates this from a much larger clone, so it may be a read error. The chain employs TRBV27 and TRBJ2-1; D gene uncertain. The V gene lost 5 bases and the J gene lost 10 bases, with 12 bases spanning the gap. The CDR3 spans 12 residues. CDR1 MNHEY and CDR2 SMNVEV come from the germline V gene (reference sequence). Here the CDR3 DNA reads TGTGCCAGCAGTGCCTACGACGAAGAGCAGTTCTTC. This gives the protein CASSAYDEEQFF.

By its share, this clonotype is medium-sized (0.01 to 0.1%). The chain uses TRBV15 and TRBJ2-7; D not certain. Trimming cost V 5 bases and J 8 bases, with 16 bases left between them. The CDR3 consists of 13 residues. Germline lookup yields CDR1 LNHNV and CDR2 YYDKDF (reference sequence). CDR3 DNA sequence: TGTGCCACCAGCCCAGCGCTGGGTTTAAAGCAGTACTTC. This codes for CATSPALGLKQYF.

Many counts were recorded for this clonotype. The V gene is TRBV7-8, the J gene TRBJ2-2; no reliable D call. Germline-derived CDR1 and CDR2 are SGHVS and FQNEAQ. Trimming shortened V by 3 bases and J by 6 bases, and 5 bases separated the two germline ends. The CDR3 sequence is 12 residues long. This chain's CDR3 is CASSLLAGELFF. DNA of the CDR3: TGTGCCAGCAGCTTGTTAGCCGGGGAGCTGTTTTTT. The variable domain in full, completed from reference TRBV7-8 and TRBJ2-2, reads GAGVSQSPRYKVAKRGQDVALRCDPISGHVSLFWYQQALGQGPEFLTYFQNEAQLDKSGLPSDRFFAERPEGSVSTLKIQRTQQEDSAVYLCASSLLAGELFFGEGSRLTVL.

At least ten counts were recorded for this clonotype. The rearrangement uses TRBV7-2 and TRBJ1-1, with TRBD1 matching over 8 bases. The CDR3 runs 12 residues. The J segment lost 11 bases and the V segment lost 5 bases, leaving 7 bases of the junction unmatched. Germline CDR1 reads SGHTA; CDR2 reads FQGNSA. CDR3 protein: CASSLWGDRAFF. The CDR3 nucleotides read TGTGCCAGCAGCCTTTGGGGGGACAGGGCTTTCTTT.

This clonotype came up a few times. The rearrangement links TRBV27 to TRBJ1-5; D is unclear. The CDR3 spans 14 residues. V lost 1 base to trimming and J lost 7 bases, with 11 bases between them. CDR1 and CDR2 (germline): MNHEY, SMNVEV (reference sequence). The CDR3 DNA sequence: TGTGCCAGCAGTTTATATATGGGTCCCCAGCCCCAGCATTTT. Translating gives CASSLYMGPQPQHF.

This rearrangement joins TRBV5-4 to TRBJ2-3; D unclear. Germline assignment: CDR1 SGHNT and CDR2 YYREEE (reference sequence). This CDR3 has 13 amino acids. Trimming shortened V by 0 bases and J by 6 bases, and 8 bases separated the two germline ends. DNA of the CDR3: TGTGCCAGCAGCTTGGCCGGCTGGGATACGCAGTATTTT. It translates to CASSLAGWDTQYF.

Only a few counts were recorded for this clonotype. The chain combines TRBV6-6 with TRBJ2-7; D unresolved. V shed 8 bases and J shed 1 base, with 9 bases lying between them. Germline values: CDR1 MNHNY, CDR2 SVGAGI (reference sequence). This CDR3 is built from 12 residues. CDR3 sequence: CASADGSYEQYF. The CDR3 bases are TGTGCCAGCGCCGACGGTTCCTACGAGCAGTACTTC.

This clonotype appeared many times. The chain combines TRBV27 with TRBJ2-1, with 7 nucleotides matching TRBD2. V lost 5 bases to trimming and J lost 4 bases; unmatched junction nucleotides: 2. The CDR3 is 13 amino acids. Per the germline V gene, CDR1 is MNHEY and CDR2 is SMNVEV (reference sequence). The CDR3 here is CASSGGGYNEQFF. DNA for the CDR3: TGTGCCAGCAGTGGGGGAGGGTACAATGAGCAGTTCTTC.

This clonotype has at least ten counts. This rearrangement joins TRBV28 to TRBJ2-5; unclear D gene. This CDR3 contains 11 residues. V lost 6 bases and J 5 bases, leaving 7 bases between the germline ends. The germline V gene has CDR1 MDHEN and CDR2 SYDVKM. The CDR3 nucleotides are TGTGCCAGCAGATTCGTGGAGACCCAGTACTTC. This gives the protein CASRFVETQYF.

Many counts were recorded for this clonotype. V and J are TRBV4-3 and TRBJ2-7; tentatively, D is TRBD1 (5 bases). Trimming took off 2 bases at V and 1 base at J, with 9 bases between the two ends. The CDR3 contains 14 residues. Germline-derived CDR1 and CDR2 are LGHNA and YSLEER. The CDR3 nucleotides read TGCGCCAGCAGCCAACAGGGTGCGTCCTACGAGCAGTACTTC. As protein: CASSQQGASYEQYF.

This clonotype was detected many times. The chain combines TRBV20-1 with TRBJ2-1; D unclear. Germline CDR1 reads DFQATT; CDR2 reads SNEGSKA (reference sequence). The CDR3 contains 14 residues. V shed 7 bases and J shed 0 bases, with 13 bases lying between them. This CDR3 is CSGRSVSSYNEQFF. Here the CDR3 DNA reads TGCAGTGGAAGATCCGTAAGCTCCTACAATGAGCAGTTCTTC.

This clonotype was seen at least ten times. The rearrangement joins TRBV20-1 to TRBJ1-2; no clear D. The V end was cut by 6 bases, the J end by 0 bases, with 29 bases between. The CDR3 spans 19 residues. Looked up from germline, CDR1 is DFQATT and CDR2 is SNEGSKA (reference sequence). In DNA form, the CDR3 reads TGCAGTGCGACCAGCGGGTTTTTCGGGGTGCCGCGGGCTAACTATGGCTACACCTTC. As protein: CSATSGFFGVPRANYGYTF.